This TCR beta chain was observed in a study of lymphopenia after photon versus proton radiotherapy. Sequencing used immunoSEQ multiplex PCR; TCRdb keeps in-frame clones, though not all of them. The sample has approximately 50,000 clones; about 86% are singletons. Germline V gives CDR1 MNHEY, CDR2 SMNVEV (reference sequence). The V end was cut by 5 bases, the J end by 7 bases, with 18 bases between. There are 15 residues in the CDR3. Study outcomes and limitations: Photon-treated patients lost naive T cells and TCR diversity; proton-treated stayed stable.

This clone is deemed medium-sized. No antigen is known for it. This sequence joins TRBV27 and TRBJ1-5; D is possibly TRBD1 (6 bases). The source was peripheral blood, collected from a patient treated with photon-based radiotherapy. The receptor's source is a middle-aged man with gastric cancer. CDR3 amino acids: CASSPQGSGGQPQHF. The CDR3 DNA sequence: TGTGCCAGCAGTCCTCAGGGATCCGGGGGCCAGCCCCAGCATTTT.